One T cell receptor (beta chain) is described in this entry. The junction had 8 bases not matched to a gene; V was cut back by 4 bases and J by 5 bases. The CDR3 has 15 residues. CDR1 and CDR2 (germline): KGHDR, SFDVKD. TCRdb keeps only in-frame clones here, not all; method: immunoSEQ multiplex PCR. This sample has around 68,000 clones, with over 80% found just once. This sample stems from a study of control samples from healthy donors and cancer patients. This sequence was found in a man in his fifties or sixties in good health. The chain joins TRBV24-1 to TRBJ2-3, with 7 bases aligning to TRBD1. The sample taken for sequencing was blood. In DNA form, the CDR3 reads TGTGCCACCAGTGACCTCCGGGACAGCGGAGATACGCAGTATTTT. Translating gives CATSDLRDSGDTQYF.